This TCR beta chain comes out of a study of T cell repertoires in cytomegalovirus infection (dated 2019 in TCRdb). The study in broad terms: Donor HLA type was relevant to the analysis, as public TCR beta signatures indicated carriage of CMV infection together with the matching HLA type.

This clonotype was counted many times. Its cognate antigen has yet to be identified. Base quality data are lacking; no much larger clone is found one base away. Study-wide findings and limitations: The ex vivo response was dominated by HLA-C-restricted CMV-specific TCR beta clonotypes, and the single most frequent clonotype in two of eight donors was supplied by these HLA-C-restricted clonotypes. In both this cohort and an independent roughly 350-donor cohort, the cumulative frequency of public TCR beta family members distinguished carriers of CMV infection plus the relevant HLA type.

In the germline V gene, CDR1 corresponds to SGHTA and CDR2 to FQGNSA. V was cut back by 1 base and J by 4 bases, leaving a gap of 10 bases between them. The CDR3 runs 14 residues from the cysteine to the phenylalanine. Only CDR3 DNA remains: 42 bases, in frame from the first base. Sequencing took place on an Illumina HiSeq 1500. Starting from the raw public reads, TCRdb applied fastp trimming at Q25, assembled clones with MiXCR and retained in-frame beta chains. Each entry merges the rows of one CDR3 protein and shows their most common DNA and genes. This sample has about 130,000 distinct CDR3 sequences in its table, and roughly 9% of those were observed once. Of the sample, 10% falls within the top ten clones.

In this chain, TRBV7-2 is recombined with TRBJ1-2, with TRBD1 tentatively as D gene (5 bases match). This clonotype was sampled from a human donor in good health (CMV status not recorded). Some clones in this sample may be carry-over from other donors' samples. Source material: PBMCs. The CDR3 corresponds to CASSLGDASYGYTF. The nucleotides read TGTGCCAGCAGCTTAGGGGACGCGTCCTATGGCTACACCTTC.